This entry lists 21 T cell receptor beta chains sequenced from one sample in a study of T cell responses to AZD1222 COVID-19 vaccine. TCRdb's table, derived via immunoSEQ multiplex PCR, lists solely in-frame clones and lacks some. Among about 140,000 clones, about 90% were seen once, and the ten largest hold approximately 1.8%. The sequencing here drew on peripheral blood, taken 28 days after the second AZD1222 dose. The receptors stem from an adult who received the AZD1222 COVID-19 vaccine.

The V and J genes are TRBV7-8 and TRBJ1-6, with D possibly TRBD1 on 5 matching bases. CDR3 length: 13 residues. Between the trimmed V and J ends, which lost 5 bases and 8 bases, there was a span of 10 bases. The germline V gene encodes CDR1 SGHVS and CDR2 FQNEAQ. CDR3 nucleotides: TGTGCCAGCAGCCCCAGACAGCATTCACCCCTCCACTTT. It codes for CASSPRQHSPLHF.

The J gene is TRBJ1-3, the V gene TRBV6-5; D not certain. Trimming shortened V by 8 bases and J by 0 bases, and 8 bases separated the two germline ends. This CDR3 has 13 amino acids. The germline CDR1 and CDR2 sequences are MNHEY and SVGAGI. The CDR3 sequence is CASAGRSGNTIYF. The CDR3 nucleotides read TGTGCCAGCGCGGGCCGCTCTGGAAACACCATATATTTT.

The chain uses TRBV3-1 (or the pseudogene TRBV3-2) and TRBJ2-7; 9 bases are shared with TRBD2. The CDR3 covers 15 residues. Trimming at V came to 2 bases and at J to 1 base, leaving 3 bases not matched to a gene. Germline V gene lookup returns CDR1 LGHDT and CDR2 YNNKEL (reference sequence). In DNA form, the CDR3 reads TGTGCCAGCAGCCAATTAGCGGGAGAGTCCTACGAGCAGTACTTC. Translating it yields CASSQLAGESYEQYF.

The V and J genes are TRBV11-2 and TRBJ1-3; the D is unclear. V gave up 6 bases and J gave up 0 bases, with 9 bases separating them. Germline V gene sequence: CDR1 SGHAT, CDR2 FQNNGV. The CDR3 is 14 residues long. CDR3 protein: CASSPSGSGNTIYF. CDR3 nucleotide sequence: TGTGCCAGCAGTCCTTCGGGCTCTGGAAACACCATATATTTT.

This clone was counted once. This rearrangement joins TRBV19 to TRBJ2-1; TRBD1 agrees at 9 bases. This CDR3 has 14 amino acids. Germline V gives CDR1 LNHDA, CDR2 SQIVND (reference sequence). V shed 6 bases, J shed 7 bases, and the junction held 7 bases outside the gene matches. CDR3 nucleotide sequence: TGTGCCAGTAGACCCGGGACAGGGTCTAATGAGCAGTTCTTC. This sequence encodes CASRPGTGSNEQFF.

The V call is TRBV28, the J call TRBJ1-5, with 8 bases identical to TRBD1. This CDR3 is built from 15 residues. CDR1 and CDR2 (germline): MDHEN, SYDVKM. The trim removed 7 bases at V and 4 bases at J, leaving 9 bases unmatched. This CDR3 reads CASIAGTGQNQPQHF. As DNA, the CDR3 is TGTGCCAGCATTGCCGGGACAGGTCAAAATCAGCCCCAGCATTTT. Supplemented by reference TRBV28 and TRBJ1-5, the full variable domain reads DVKVTQSSRYLVKRTGEKVFLECVQDMDHENMFWYRQDPGLGLRLIYFSYDVKMKEKGDIPEGYSVSREKKERFSLILESASTNQTSMYLCASIAGTGQNQPQHFGDGTRLSIL.

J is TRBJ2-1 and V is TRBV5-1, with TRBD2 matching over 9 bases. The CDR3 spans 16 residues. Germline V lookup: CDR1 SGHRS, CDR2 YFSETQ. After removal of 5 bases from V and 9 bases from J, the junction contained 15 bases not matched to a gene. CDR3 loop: CASSFRSGTSLGEQFF. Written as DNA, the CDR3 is TGCGCCAGCAGTTTCCGATCCGGGACTAGCCTGGGTGAGCAGTTCTTC.

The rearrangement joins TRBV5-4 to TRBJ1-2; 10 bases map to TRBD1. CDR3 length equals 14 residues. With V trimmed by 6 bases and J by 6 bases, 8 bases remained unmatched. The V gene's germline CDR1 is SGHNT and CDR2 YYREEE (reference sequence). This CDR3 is CASTWTGGGNGYTF. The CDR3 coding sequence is TGTGCCAGCACCTGGACAGGGGGGGGAAATGGCTACACCTTC.

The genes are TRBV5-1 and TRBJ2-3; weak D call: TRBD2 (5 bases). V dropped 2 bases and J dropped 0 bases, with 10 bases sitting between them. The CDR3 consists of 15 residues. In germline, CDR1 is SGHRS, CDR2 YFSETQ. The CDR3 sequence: CASSFEGVSTDTQYF. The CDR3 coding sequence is TGCGCCAGCAGCTTCGAGGGTGTCAGCACAGATACGCAGTATTTT. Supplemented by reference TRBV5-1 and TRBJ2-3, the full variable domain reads KAGVTQTPRYLIKTRGQQVTLSCSPISGHRSVSWYQQTPGQGLQFLFEYFSETQRNKGNFPGRFSGRQFSNSRSEMNVSTLELGDSALYLCASSFEGVSTDTQYFGPGTRLTVL.

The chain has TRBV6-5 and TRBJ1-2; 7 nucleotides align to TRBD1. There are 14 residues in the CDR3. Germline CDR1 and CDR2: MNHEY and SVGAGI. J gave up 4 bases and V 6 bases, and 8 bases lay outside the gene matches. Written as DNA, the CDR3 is TGTGCCAGCAGGGAGGGGGCCCAAGTCTATGGCTACACCTTC. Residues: CASREGAQVYGYTF.

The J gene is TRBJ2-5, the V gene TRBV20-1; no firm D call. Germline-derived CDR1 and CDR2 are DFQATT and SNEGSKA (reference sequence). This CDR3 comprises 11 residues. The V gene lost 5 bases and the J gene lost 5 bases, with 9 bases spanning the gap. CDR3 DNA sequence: TGCAGTGCTGGAAGCTGGGAGACCCAGTACTTC. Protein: CSAGSWETQYF.

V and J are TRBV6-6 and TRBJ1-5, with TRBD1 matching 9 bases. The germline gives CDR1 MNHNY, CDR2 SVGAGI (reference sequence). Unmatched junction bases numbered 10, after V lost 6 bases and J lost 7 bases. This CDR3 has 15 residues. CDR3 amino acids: CASSTGGAGQQPQHF. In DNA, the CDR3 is TGTGCCAGCAGCACAGGGGGCGCGGGCCAACAGCCCCAGCATTTT.

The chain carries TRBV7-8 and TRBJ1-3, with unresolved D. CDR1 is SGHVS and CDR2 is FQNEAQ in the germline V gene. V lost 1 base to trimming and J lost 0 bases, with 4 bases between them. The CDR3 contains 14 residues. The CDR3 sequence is CASSLGGSGNTIYF. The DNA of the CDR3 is TGTGCCAGCAGCTTAGGGGGCTCTGGAAACACCATATATTTT.

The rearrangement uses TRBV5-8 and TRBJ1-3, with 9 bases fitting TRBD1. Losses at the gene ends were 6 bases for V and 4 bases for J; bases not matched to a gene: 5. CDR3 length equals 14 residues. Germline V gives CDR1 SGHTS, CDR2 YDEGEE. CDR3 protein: CASIRDRAGNTIYF. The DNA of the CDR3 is TGTGCCAGCATCCGGGACAGGGCAGGAAACACCATATATTTT.

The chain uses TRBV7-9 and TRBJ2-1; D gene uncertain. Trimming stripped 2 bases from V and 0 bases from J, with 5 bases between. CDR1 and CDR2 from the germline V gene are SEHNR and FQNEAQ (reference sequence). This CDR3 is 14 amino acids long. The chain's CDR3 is CASSLTSSYNEQFF. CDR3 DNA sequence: TGTGCCAGCAGCTTAACTTCCTCCTACAATGAGCAGTTCTTC.

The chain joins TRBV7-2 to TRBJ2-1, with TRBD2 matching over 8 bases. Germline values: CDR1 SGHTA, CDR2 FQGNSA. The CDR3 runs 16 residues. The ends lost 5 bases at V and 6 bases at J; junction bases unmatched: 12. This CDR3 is CASSLGAGVSFNEQFF. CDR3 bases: TGTGCCAGCAGCCTTGGAGCGGGAGTAAGTTTCAATGAGCAGTTCTTC. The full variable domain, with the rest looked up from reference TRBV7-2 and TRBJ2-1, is GAGVSQSPSNKVTEKGKDVELRCDPISGHTALYWYRQSLGQGLEFLIYFQGNSAPDKSGLPSDRFSAERTGGSVSTLTIQRTQQEDSAVYLCASSLGAGVSFNEQFFGPGTRLTVL.

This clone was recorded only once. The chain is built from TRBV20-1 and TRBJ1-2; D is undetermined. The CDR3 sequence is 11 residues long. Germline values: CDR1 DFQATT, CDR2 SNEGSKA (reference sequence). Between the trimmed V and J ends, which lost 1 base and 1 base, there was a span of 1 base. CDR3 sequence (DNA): TGCAGTGCTAGAGTTAACTATGGCTACACCTTC. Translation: CSARVNYGYTF.

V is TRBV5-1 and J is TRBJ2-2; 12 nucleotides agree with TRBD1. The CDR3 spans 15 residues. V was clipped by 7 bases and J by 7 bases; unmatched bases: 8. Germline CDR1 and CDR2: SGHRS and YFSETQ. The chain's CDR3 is CASSPGQGAIGELFF. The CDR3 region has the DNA TGCGCCAGCTCGCCGGGACAGGGGGCGATCGGGGAGCTGTTTTTT.

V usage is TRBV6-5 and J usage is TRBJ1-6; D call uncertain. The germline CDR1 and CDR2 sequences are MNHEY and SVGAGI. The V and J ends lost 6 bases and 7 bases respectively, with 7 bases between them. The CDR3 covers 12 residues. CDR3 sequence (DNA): TGTGCCAGCAGACCCTCGAATTCACCCCTCCACTTT. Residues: CASRPSNSPLHF.

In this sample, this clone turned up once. The CDR3 is CASSLGILGFEQYV. DNA for the CDR3: TGTGCCAGCAGCTTAGGTATTCTGGGGTTCGAGCAGTACGTC. The chain links TRBV11-2 to TRBJ2-7; D remains ambiguous. The CDR3 is 14 amino acids. The germline V and J ends were trimmed by 1 base and 6 bases, with 13 bases remaining between them. CDR1 is SGHAT and CDR2 is FQNNGV in the germline V gene.

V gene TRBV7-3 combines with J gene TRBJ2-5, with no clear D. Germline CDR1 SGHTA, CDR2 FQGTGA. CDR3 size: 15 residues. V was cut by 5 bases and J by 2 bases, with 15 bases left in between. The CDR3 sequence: CASSRDGRRQETQYF. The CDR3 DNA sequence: TGTGCCAGCAGCCGTGACGGACGCCGGCAAGAGACCCAGTACTTC.